These 17 T cell receptor beta chains share one sample of origin, sequenced in a study of cytomegalovirus exposure and HLA in healthy donors (dated 2017 in TCRdb). Library creation used the immunoSEQ multiplex PCR assay. For the multiplex PCR, a mixture combining 60 forward primers for TCR Vbeta segments and 13 reverse primers for TCR Jbeta segments was used. TCRdb obtained this table from immuneACCESS and retained in-frame rearrangements with V and J assigned. These tables miss some clones; where compared with another copy, unresolved V genes account for less than half of the shortfall, and the remainder is unexplained. The sample includes 100,000 or so clones, with approximately 71% observed a single time. In total, the top ten clones hold 8.5% to 10% of the sample. Sequencing was carried out using PBMCs. The receptors come from a male donor in good health and CMV-seropositive.

The rearrangement uses TRBV5-5 and TRBJ1-1, with a tentative D call TRBD1 (6 bases). The CDR3 consists of 15 residues. The germline V gene has CDR1 SGHKS and CDR2 YYEKEE (reference sequence). V was pared by 6 bases and J by 6 bases, with 21 bases between. CDR3 sequence: CASTGGAWGAAEAFF. CDR3 nucleotides: TGTGCCAGCACGGGGGGCGCCTGGGGCGCGGCTGAAGCTTTCTTT.

Points on this clone: In the same sample, other DNA sequences code for this CDR3. CDR3 in amino acids: CASSSRVAKNIQYF. In DNA, the CDR3 is TGTGCCAGCAGCTCGCGTGTAGCCAAAAACATTCAGTACTTC. The genes are TRBV7-2 and TRBJ2-4; D gene uncertain. This CDR3 is built from 14 residues. Germline lookup yields CDR1 SGHTA and CDR2 FQGNSA. The V gene lost 4 bases and the J gene lost 0 bases, with 7 bases spanning the gap.

This clone was counted between two and nine times. The rearrangement links TRBV7-9 to TRBJ1-1, with TRBD1 matching over 8 bases. The germline V gene encodes CDR1 SEHNR and CDR2 FQNEAQ (reference sequence). V lost 6 bases and J lost 11; bases outside the gene matches: 5. The CDR3 has 11 residues. CDR3 sequence reads: CASSSDRGAFF. As DNA, the CDR3 is TGTGCCAGCAGTTCAGACAGGGGCGCTTTCTTT.

The chain's CDR3 is CASRPGLAPYEQYF. CDR3 nucleotide sequence: TGTGCCAGCAGGCCGGGACTAGCGCCCTACGAGCAGTACTTC. This chain links TRBV6-5 with TRBJ2-7; TRBD2 matches at 10 bases. Per germline, CDR1 MNHEY and CDR2 SVGAGI. The CDR3 has 14 amino acids. The V segment lost 6 bases and the J segment 2 bases; nucleotides outside the gene matches: 4.

This chain links TRBV25-1 with TRBJ2-7; possibly TRBD1 for D (5 bases). With 5 bases removed from V and 5 bases from J, the gap between germline ends came to 13 bases. The CDR3 has 13 residues. CDR1 is MGHDK, CDR2 SYGVNS, per germline. CDR3 loop: CASSSTARDEQYF. The CDR3 DNA sequence: TGTGCCAGCAGTTCGACAGCCCGGGACGAGCAGTACTTC.

The genes are TRBV11-2 and TRBJ2-7; 11 positions match TRBD2. The V segment lost 5 bases and the J segment 4 bases; nucleotides outside the gene matches: 13. CDR1 is SGHAT and CDR2 is FQNNGV in the germline V gene. This CDR3 has 17 residues. CDR3 sequence: CASSPLAGGPKVYEQYF. Written as DNA, the CDR3 is TGTGCCAGCAGCCCCTTAGCGGGAGGGCCGAAGGTTTACGAGCAGTACTTC.

CDR3 DNA sequence: TGTGCCAGCAGCCATCTCACAGATACGCAGTATTTT. Amino acid sequence: CASSHLTDTQYF. The V gene is TRBV14, the J gene TRBJ2-3; D gene ambiguous. Germline-derived CDR1 and CDR2 are SGHDN and FVKESK. The CDR3 extends over 12 amino acids. Trimming removed 3 bases from V and 2 bases from J, with 3 bases in between.

The J gene is TRBJ1-1, the V gene TRBV28; TRBD1 might be the D (5 bases). Trimming shortened V by 6 bases and J by 1 base, and 15 bases separated the two germline ends. CDR1 and CDR2 from the germline V gene are MDHEN and SYDVKM. This CDR3 is 15 amino acids long. The CDR3 loop reads CASSQVRTPNTEAFF. In DNA form, the CDR3 reads TGTGCCAGCAGCCAGGTCAGGACACCGAACACTGAAGCTTTCTTT.

The chain has TRBV6-6 and TRBJ1-2, with 10 bases lining up with TRBD1. Germline CDR1 reads MNHNY; CDR2 reads SVGAGI (reference sequence). V shed 4 bases, J shed 8 bases, and the junction held 4 bases outside the gene matches. CDR3 length: 13 residues. CDR3 bases: TGTGCCAGCAGTTCGGGACAGGGGAGAGGCTACACCTTC. Translated: CASSSGQGRGYTF.

This clone was seen a few times. This chain uses TRBV28 with TRBJ1-5; weak D call: TRBD1 (5 bases). Germline CDR1 MDHEN, CDR2 SYDVKM. CDR3 length equals 15 residues. The ends were cut back, 4 bases at V and 3 bases at J, with 13 bases in the middle. DNA for the CDR3: TGTGCCAGCAGTTACTTTGACAGTCCCAATCAGCCCCAGCATTTT. The encoded protein is CASSYFDSPNQPQHF.

The gene calls are TRBV4-1 and TRBJ2-3; D may be TRBD1 (6 bases). V lost 2 bases and J 6 bases, leaving 9 bases between the germline ends. The length of the CDR3 is 13 residues. Germline loops: CDR1 MGHRA, CDR2 YSYEKL. As DNA, the CDR3 is TGCGCCAGCAGCCAACCAGACAGGGATACGCAGTATTTT. Encoded protein: CASSQPDRDTQYF.

This clone was recorded only once. This chain links TRBV2 with TRBJ2-6; D not certain. Trimming left V 7 bases short and J 0 bases short, with 7 bases between. The CDR3 is made up of 14 amino acids. Germline V gene sequence: CDR1 SNHLY, CDR2 FYNNEI. The DNA of the CDR3 is TGTGCCAGCAAGCCTGCCTCTGGGGCCAACGTCCTGACTTTC. Amino acid sequence: CASKPASGANVLTF.

CDR3 amino acids: CASSLGTGDEAFF. The DNA of the CDR3 is TGTGCCAGCAGCCTAGGGACAGGGGATGAAGCTTTCTTT. The chain uses TRBV7-9 and TRBJ1-1; 10 bases map to TRBD1. Trimming took 5 bases from V and 7 from J; bases not matched to a gene: 4. Germline V gives CDR1 SEHNR, CDR2 FQNEAQ (reference sequence). This CDR3 spans 13 amino acids.

The chain combines TRBV6-1 with TRBJ2-7; possible D gene TRBD2, 6 bases. Trimming removed 1 base from V and 2 bases from J, with 15 bases in between. CDR1 and CDR2 (germline): MNHNS, SASEGT. CDR3 length equals 16 residues. The chain's CDR3 is CASSEVGSGPPYEQYF. The CDR3, as DNA: TGTGCCAGCAGTGAAGTGGGTAGCGGCCCTCCCTACGAGCAGTACTTC.

V usage is TRBV5-1 and J usage is TRBJ2-5; 10 bases map to TRBD2. V trimming: 7 bases; J trimming: 5 bases; junction bases outside the gene matches: 14. Germline V gene data show CDR1 as SGHRS and CDR2 as YFSETQ. The CDR3 consists of 16 residues. The DNA of the CDR3 is TGCGCCAGCCTACCACGAGCGGGAGGGCCGAGGGAGACCCAGTACTTC. Amino acid sequence: CASLPRAGGPRETQYF.

The CDR3 loop reads CASSTRTGAYTITQYF. DNA for the CDR3: TGTGCCAGCAGTACCCGGACAGGGGCATACACCATTACGCAGTATTTT. V gene TRBV27 combines with J gene TRBJ2-3, with 9 bases aligning to TRBD1. With 5 bases clipped from V and 8 bases from J, the junction kept 14 bases outside the gene matches. This CDR3 contains 16 residues. CDR1 is MNHEY, CDR2 SMNVEV, per germline (reference sequence).

The chain couples TRBV7-9 to TRBJ2-5, with a weak D call TRBD1 (5 bases). The DNA end is more similar to TRBJ2-7, so the J call may be wrong. The V gene's germline CDR1 is SEHNR and CDR2 FQNEAQ (reference sequence). CDR3 length: 14 residues. The DNA of the CDR3 is TGTGCCAGCAGCTTAGAAGGGGCGCTTGCCGAGCAGTACTTC. Amino acid sequence: CASSLEGALAEQYF.